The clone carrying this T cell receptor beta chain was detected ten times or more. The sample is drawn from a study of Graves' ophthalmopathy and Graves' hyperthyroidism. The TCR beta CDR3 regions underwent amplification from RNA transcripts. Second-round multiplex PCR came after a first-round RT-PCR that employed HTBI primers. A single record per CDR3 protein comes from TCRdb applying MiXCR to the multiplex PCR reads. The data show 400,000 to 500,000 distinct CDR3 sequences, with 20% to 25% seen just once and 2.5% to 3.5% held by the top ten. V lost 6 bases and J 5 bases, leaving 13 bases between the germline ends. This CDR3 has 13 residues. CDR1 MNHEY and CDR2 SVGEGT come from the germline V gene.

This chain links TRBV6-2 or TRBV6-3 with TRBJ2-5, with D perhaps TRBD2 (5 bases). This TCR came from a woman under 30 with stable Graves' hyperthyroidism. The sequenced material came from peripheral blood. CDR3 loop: CASSRGRSETQYF. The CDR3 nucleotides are TGTGCCAGCAGCCGAGGGAGATCGGAGACCCAGTACTTC.